This T cell receptor beta chain was obtained from a study of blood T cell repertoires in COVID-19. Study as a whole: The samples span acute and convalescent COVID-19 from the United States, Italy and Spain.

The length of the CDR3 is 14 residues. The V gene's germline CDR1 is LGHDT and CDR2 YNNKEL (reference sequence). The trim removed 3 bases at V and 8 bases at J, leaving 7 bases unmatched. Sequencing used immunoSEQ multiplex PCR; TCRdb keeps in-frame clones, though not all of them. The sample carries around 320,000 clones, roughly 85% recorded once. The sequenced material came from peripheral blood. This TCR was recovered from a human donor in a cohort sampled during active COVID-19. The gene calls are TRBV3-1 (or the pseudogene TRBV3-2) and TRBJ1-2, with 9 positions matching TRBD1. The CDR3 sequence is CASSHRRDRGGYTF. The CDR3 DNA sequence: TGTGCCAGCAGCCACAGACGAGACAGGGGGGGCTACACCTTC.